This TCR beta chain was recorded in a study of control samples from healthy donors and cancer patients (dated by TCRdb to the early 2020s). For CDR1 and CDR2, the germline V gene lists SGHRS and YFSETQ. Inclusive of the bounding cysteine and phenylalanine, the CDR3 is 13 residues long. Of all the DNA, just the CDR3 is kept, 39 bases in frame from base 1. The protocol used for the library was the immunoSEQ multiplex PCR assay. Drawn from immuneACCESS, this table holds only the in-frame rearrangements with V and J called that TCRdb kept. Clones are partly lost; checked studies trace under half to an unresolved V gene and leave the rest unexplained. The table for this sample lists 130,000 to 150,000 clones; approximately 91% of them were counted only once. Of the sample, more than 3% falls within the top ten clones. Only one count was recorded for this clone. The clone's antigen remains unknown. Its ends do not fully match the called genes, so a read error is possible.

The rearrangement joined TRBV5-1 to TRBJ1-5; the D gene remains uncertain. This TCR derives from a man aged 25-45 years in good health. The sample was blood. The CDR3 protein: CASSWEGKQPQHF. The sequence in DNA is TGCGCCAGCAGCTGGGAGGGCAAACAGCCCCAGCATTTT.